This T cell receptor (beta chain) was identified in a study of blood T cell repertoires in COVID-19 (TCRdb year 2020). In the study overall: The collaborator samples originated in the United States, Italy and Spain and spanned the acute and convalescent phases of COVID-19. The dataset comprised deeply sampled blood TCRbeta repertoires from subjects exposed to, actively infected with, or recovered from COVID-19. The material from the prospective study consisted of cDNA or gDNA derived from T cells, B-cell-depleted T cells, or PBMCs. The samples were drawn from two sources: the first 160 participants of the ongoing ImmuneRACE study, and fewer than 1,500 subjects contributed by 6 global collaborators. The repertoires were released in a freely available public database intended as a resource for research on the immune response to SARS-CoV-2. HLA class I and class II types, where available, came from metadata supplied by the sample provider rather than from assay-based typing. The sample metadata nearly always contained a de-identified subject ID, COVID-19 status, age in years and sex. Broad study findings and their caveats: Clinical and demographic metadata were provided uncurated, with the amount varying by source and participant.

Including cysteine and phenylalanine, the CDR3 has 14 amino acids. Only CDR3 DNA remains: 42 bases, in frame from the first base. CDR1 is given as LNHDA and CDR2 as SQIVND, both from the germline V gene (reference sequence). Relative to germline, V is 3 bases shorter and J is 7 bases shorter, with 13 bases between their ends. The immunoSEQ Assay, a bias-controlled multiplex PCR, was used to amplify TCRbeta CDR3 regions from genomic DNA. Per the authors' processing: The number of nucleated cells in each sample was estimated by amplification of reference gene primers within the assay. To quantify the absolute abundance of each unique TCRbeta CDR3 rearrangement, sequence reads were collapsed and filtered. For each sample, productive Simpson clonality was calculated as the square root of Simpson's diversity index over productive rearrangements. The table comes from immuneACCESS by way of TCRdb, which keeps in-frame sequences with V and J called. Part of the clones is missing from these tables; in studies checked, under half for an unresolved V gene and the rest for unknown reasons. The D gene and trimming were derived from the DNA, and the V and J assignments and clone size from that table. This sample lists approximately 28,000 clones; more than 70% were detected once. Roughly 20% of the sample goes to the ten largest clones.

In regard to this clone: The clone's antigen remains unknown. It has no much larger one-base neighbor in the sample; base qualities were not kept.

Collaborating institutions collected whole blood in K2EDTA tubes following their own protocols. For TCRbeta analysis, collaborators shipped samples in one of three forms: frozen whole blood, isolated PBMCs, or DNA extracted from either of those sample types. The TCR was taken from a boy aged 2 to 10 with active or convalescent COVID-19. The sample taken for sequencing was peripheral blood. This sequence uses TRBV19 and TRBJ2-1, with a tentative D gene TRBD2 over 5 matching bases. Here the CDR3 is given as CASSIPARRNEQFF. The DNA reads as follows: TGTGCCAGTAGTATCCCGGCCAGGAGGAATGAGCAGTTCTTC.